This is a list of T cell receptor beta chains from one sample in a study of shared clonotypes between healthy human individuals. Some clones are missing from TCRdb's copy, which holds only in-frame ones; the method was immunoSEQ multiplex PCR. The repertoire holds fewer than 650,000 clones, with over 60% as singletons. Specimen: PBMCs. The receptors here all came from a woman in her thirties or forties in good health. Some clones in this sample may be carry-over from other donors' samples. Both conserved end residues are part of each CDR3. The order of the fields is D gene, clone size, J gene, V gene, CDR3 protein, CDR3 DNA. The D gene is left open where the match is weak. Some rows mark clone size as missing; the rest say once, few, many or name a class of expanded clone.

>TRBD1|NA|TRBJ2-1|TRBV7-8
CASSLGGTGINEQFF
TGTGCCAGCAGCTTAGGAGGGACAGGGATTAATGAGCAGTTCTTC
>TRBD2|NA|TRBJ2-1|TRBV5-6
CASSFLGGYNEQFF
TGTGCCAGCAGCTTCCTGGGGGGGTACAATGAGCAGTTCTTC
>TRBD1|NA|TRBJ2-3|TRBV5-1
CVSSTGQGGDTQYF
TGCGTCAGCAGCACGGGACAGGGGGGAGATACGCAGTATTTT
>NA|NA|TRBJ1-5|TRBV6-1
CASSEILQVFLGGNQPQHF
TGTGCCAGCAGTGAAATCCTCCAGGTATTTCTTGGGGGCAATCAGCCCCAGCATTTT
>NA|NA|TRBJ1-6|TRBV5-4
CASSLEGGGSRSPLHF
TGTGCCAGCAGCTTGGAAGGGGGGGGTAGTAGATCACCCCTCCACTTT
>TRBD1|NA|TRBJ1-1|TRBV19
CASSNPWDRGLNTEAFF
TGTGCCAGTAGTAACCCCTGGGACAGGGGGCTGAACACTGAAGCTTTCTTT
>TRBD2|NA|TRBJ2-1|TRBV7-6
CASSSTSGRVIEQFF
TGTGCCAGCAGCTCAACTAGCGGGAGGGTTATTGAGCAGTTCTTC
>NA|NA|TRBJ1-2|TRBV4-1
CASSLGPLPLPGNYGYTF
TGCGCCAGCAGCCTTGGGCCCCTCCCGCTCCCGGGAAACTATGGCTACACCTTC
>TRBD1|many|TRBJ1-1|TRBV10-1
CASSLNRGPVTEAFF
TGCGCCAGCAGTCTGAACAGGGGGCCTGTCACTGAAGCTTTCTTT
>NA|few|TRBJ1-4|TRBV11-2
CASSLGSRNEKLFF
TGTGCCAGCAGCTTAGGATCCAGGAATGAAAAACTGTTTTTT
>NA|few|TRBJ1-5|TRBV5-1
CASSRGVNQPQHF
TGCGCCAGCAGCCGGGGGGTAAATCAGCCCCAGCATTTT
>NA|NA|TRBJ1-1|TRBV5-8
CASSLQGNMNTEAFF
TGTGCCAGCAGCTTACAGGGAAATATGAACACTGAAGCTTTCTTT
>TRBD1|NA|TRBJ2-7|TRBV18
CASQATGTGRGEQYF
TGTGCCAGCCAAGCCACCGGGACAGGCAGGGGCGAGCAGTACTTC
>NA|NA|TRBJ1-2|TRBV6-5
CASSYGAGASSYTF
TGTGCCAGCAGTTACGGGGCAGGAGCATCTTCCTACACCTTC
>TRBD1|few|TRBJ2-2|TRBV7-9
CASRPGDRATGELFF
TGTGCCAGCAGGCCCGGGGACAGGGCCACCGGGGAGCTGTTTTTT
>TRBD2|NA|TRBJ2-7|TRBV5-6
CASSFWVAGSFDEQYF
TGTGCCAGCAGCTTTTGGGTAGCGGGATCTTTCGACGAGCAGTACTTC
>NA|NA|TRBJ2-6|TRBV29-1
CSVEDSPGANVLTF
TGCAGCGTTGAAGATTCCCCTGGGGCCAACGTCCTGACTTTC
>NA|NA|TRBJ2-2|TRBV28
CASSPPLGPGELFF
TGTGCCAGCAGTCCCCCCCTGGGACCCGGGGAGCTGTTTTTT
>TRBD1|NA|TRBJ1-5|TRBV25-1
CASSETGGNQPQHF
TGTGCCAGCAGTGAAACAGGGGGTAATCAGCCCCAGCATTTT
>NA|many|TRBJ2-3|TRBV15
CATSSSRSSTDTQYF
TGTGCCACCAGCAGTTCGCGTTCTAGCACAGATACGCAGTATTTT
>NA|many|TRBJ1-5|TRBV7-2
CASSLTRTGNQPQHF
TGTGCCAGCAGCTTAACGAGGACTGGCAATCAGCCCCAGCATTTT
>NA|NA|TRBJ2-5|TRBV5-1
CASSYAGQETQYF
TGCGCCAGCAGCTACGCGGGACAAGAGACCCAGTACTTC
>NA|NA|TRBJ1-5|TRBV11-2
CASSLDIPQPQHF
TGTGCCAGCAGCTTAGATATCCCACAGCCCCAGCATTTT
>NA|NA|TRBJ1-2|TRBV25-1
CASSANQTPLGGYTF
TGTGCCAGCAGTGCCAATCAGACACCCTTGGGGGGCTACACCTTC
>NA|NA|TRBJ1-1|TRBV11-2
CASSRSGTEAFF
TGTGCCAGCAGCCGGAGTGGGACTGAAGCTTTCTTT
>NA|NA|TRBJ2-2|TRBV7-2
CASRDGTSTGELFF
TGTGCCAGCAGGGACGGGACTTCCACCGGGGAGCTGTTTTTT
>TRBD1|NA|TRBJ1-1|TRBV28
CASTTRGQAFF
TGTGCCAGCACTACCAGGGGGCAGGCTTTCTTT
>NA|NA|TRBJ2-5|TRBV18
CASSPPTQGRETQYF
TGTGCCAGCTCACCACCCACACAGGGTCGCGAGACCCAGTACTTC
>NA|NA|TRBJ1-3|TRBV5-1
CASSSGRFDGNTIYF
TGCGCCAGCAGCTCGGGGAGGTTTGATGGAAACACCATATATTTT
>TRBD2|NA|TRBJ2-1|TRBV2
CASSVRGRASGNNEQFF
TGTGCCAGCAGTGTACGGGGGCGGGCTAGCGGGAACAATGAGCAGTTCTTC
>NA|few|TRBJ2-2|TRBV15
CATSRDRVDTGELFF
TGTGCCACCAGCAGAGATCGGGTAGACACCGGGGAGCTGTTTTTT
>NA|few|TRBJ1-2|TRBV27
CASSLSQGNSYGYTF
TGTGCCAGCAGTTTATCCCAGGGGAACTCCTATGGCTACACCTTC
>TRBD2|NA|TRBJ2-1|TRBV27
CASSLGLAGNEQFF
TGTGCCAGCAGTTTGGGACTAGCTGGCAATGAGCAGTTCTTC
>NA|NA|TRBJ2-5|TRBV2
CASATANRETQYF
TGTGCCAGCGCGACGGCCAATAGGGAGACCCAGTACTTC
>NA|NA|TRBJ2-2|TRBV29-1
CSVQSIRGGNTGELFF
TGCAGCGTTCAGTCGATTAGGGGAGGAAACACCGGGGAGCTGTTTTTT
>NA|NA|TRBJ2-7|TRBV7-8
CASGFPRYSPYEQYF
TGTGCCAGCGGTTTCCCCCGCTACTCACCCTACGAGCAGTACTTC
>NA|NA|TRBJ2-2|TRBV7-2
CASSLYVRAGELFF
TGTGCCAGCAGCTTATATGTCAGGGCCGGGGAGCTGTTTTTT
>NA|once|TRBJ2-1|TRBV20-1
CSPDSNNEQFF
TGCAGCCCTGACTCGAACAATGAGCAGTTCTTC
>TRBD1|once|TRBJ1-2|TRBV13
CASSLEGGFGYTF
TGTGCCAGCAGCTTGGAAGGGGGCTTTGGCTACACCTTC
>TRBD2|NA|TRBJ2-7|TRBV11-2
CASSLATSGISYEQYF
TGTGCCAGCAGCTTAGCCACTAGCGGGATCTCCTACGAGCAGTACTTC
>TRBD2|few|TRBJ2-5|TRBV7-9
CASSLRAGMVETQYF
TGTGCCAGCAGCTTGAGAGCGGGAATGGTTGAGACCCAGTACTTC
>NA|NA|TRBJ1-1|TRBV6-5
CASSYLGGAFF
TGTGCCAGCAGTTATCTTGGGGGAGCTTTCTTT
>NA|NA|TRBJ1-5|TRBV27
CASSLNGQSNQPQHF
TGTGCCAGCAGTTTGAATGGACAGAGCAATCAGCCCCAGCATTTT
>TRBD2|few|TRBJ2-1|TRBV5-1
CASSPSSGRGNEQFF
TGCGCCAGCAGCCCTTCTAGCGGGAGGGGGAATGAGCAGTTCTTC
>NA|NA|TRBJ1-4|TRBV7-9
CASSLVGRGDEKLFF
TGTGCCAGCAGCTTAGTGGGAAGAGGGGATGAAAAACTGTTTTTT
>NA|few|TRBJ2-7|TRBV5-6
CASSLARGSYEQYF
TGTGCCAGCAGCTTGGCGCGGGGATCCTACGAGCAGTACTTC
>TRBD1|NA|TRBJ1-1|TRBV5-1
CASSSRDRGLANTEAFF
TGCGCCAGCAGCTCCCGGGACAGGGGCCTTGCGAACACTGAAGCTTTCTTT
>NA|NA|TRBJ1-5|TRBV11-2
CASSLGDTHNQPQHF
TGTGCCAGCAGCTTAGGTGACACACACAATCAGCCCCAGCATTTT
>NA|once|TRBJ2-2|TRBV7-9
CASSQQGSLLNTGELFF
TGTGCCAGCAGCCAACAGGGCTCATTACTGAACACCGGGGAGCTGTTTTTT
>NA|NA|TRBJ1-5|TRBV18
CASSDSGAGWPQHF
TGTGCCAGCTCAGATAGCGGCGCTGGGTGGCCCCAGCATTTT
>NA|few|TRBJ1-2|TRBV20-1
CSAREGPSLIF
TGCAGTGCTAGAGAGGGACCCTCTCTGATCTTC
>NA|few|TRBJ1-2|TRBV4-1
CASSGATRGHPYGYTF
TGCGCCAGCAGCGGAGCGACCCGAGGACACCCCTATGGCTACACCTTC
>NA|NA|TRBJ1-2|TRBV11-2
CASSFDANYGYTF
TGTGCCAGCAGCTTCGACGCCAACTATGGCTACACCTTC
>NA|few|TRBJ1-3|TRBV6-5
CAVTDSSGNTIYF
TGTGCTGTTACGGACTCCTCTGGAAACACCATATATTTT
>TRBD1|NA|TRBJ2-1|TRBV9
CASSDNRGNEQFF
TGTGCCAGCAGCGACAACAGGGGGAATGAGCAGTTCTTC
>TRBD2|NA|TRBJ2-3|TRBV5-1
CASSIVATSGITDTQYF
TGCGCCAGCAGCATTGTCGCTACTAGCGGTATCACAGATACGCAGTATTTT
>TRBD1|NA|TRBJ2-2|TRBV7-3
CASSKDRANTGELFF
TGTGCCAGCAGTAAGGACAGGGCGAACACCGGGGAGCTGTTTTTT
>TRBD1|NA|TRBJ1-4|TRBV6-1
CASHQGGDEKLFF
TGTGCCAGCCACCAGGGGGGGGATGAAAAACTGTTTTTT
>NA|NA|TRBJ2-3|TRBV5-4
CASSLGRPSGTDTQYF
TGTGCCAGCAGCTTGGGACGGCCGTCGGGCACAGATACGCAGTATTTT
>NA|NA|TRBJ2-2|TRBV27
CASSLSGFGELFF
TGTGCCAGCAGTTTATCGGGTTTCGGGGAGCTGTTTTTT